These 14 T cell receptor beta chains originate from one sample sequenced in a study of beta chain features in type 1 diabetes. Since all of the isolated RNA was reverse transcribed, expressed TCRB transcripts were what got sequenced. The data were produced by immunoSEQ multiplex PCR, yet TCRdb's version contains in-frame clones alone and is incomplete. The repertoire holds about 410,000 clones, with about 14% as singletons. The specimen sequenced was naive CD4+ T cells from blood. These receptors were collected from a man aged 25-40 years in good health.

The chain carries TRBV19 and TRBJ1-4, with 9 bases fitting TRBD1. Germline values: CDR1 LNHDA, CDR2 SQIVND (reference sequence). Unmatched junction bases numbered 7, after V lost 9 bases and J lost 8 bases. The CDR3 length is 13 residues. Here the CDR3 reads CASRDRVKEKLFF. The CDR3 bases are TGTGCCAGCCGGGACAGGGTTAAAGAAAAACTGTTTTTT.

This sequence joins TRBV30 and TRBJ2-2, with no clear D. The V gene's germline CDR1 is GTSNPN and CDR2 SVGIG (reference sequence). The CDR3 has 13 amino acids. The germline V and J ends were trimmed by 4 bases and 6 bases, with 12 bases remaining between them. CDR3: CAWTRREPGELFF. The CDR3 DNA reads TGTGCCTGGACAAGAAGGGAACCCGGGGAGCTGTTTTTT.

This clone was counted only a few times. This chain connects TRBV18 to TRBJ2-7, with TRBD1 identical over 7 bases. Germline loops: CDR1 KGHSH, CDR2 LQKENI. The CDR3 has 15 residues. J gave up 0 bases and V 2 bases, and 4 bases lay outside the gene matches. The CDR3 DNA sequence: TGTGCCAGCTCACCATCCCCAGGGGGCTCCTACGAGCAGTACGTC. The encoded protein is CASSPSPGGSYEQYV.

DNA of the CDR3: TGCAGCGTTGGATGGTACACCTACGAGCAGTACTTC. This gives the protein CSVGWYTYEQYF. The chain carries TRBV29-1 and TRBJ2-5; D is uncertain. The J call may be mistaken, given a closer DNA end match to TRBJ2-7. The germline gives CDR1 SQVTM, CDR2 ANQGSEA. This CDR3 spans 12 amino acids.

The chain recombines TRBV7-2 with TRBJ1-2; a weak D match, TRBD1 (6 bases). V was shortened by 0 bases and J by 2 bases, with 10 bases between the two germline ends. CDR3 length: 15 amino acids. The germline V gene has CDR1 SGHTA and CDR2 FQGNSA. CDR3: CASSLASGQNYGYTF. The CDR3 DNA follows: TGTGCCAGCAGCTTAGCCAGCGGACAGAACTATGGCTACACCTTC.

In this sample, this clone turned up a few times. The chain couples TRBV7-9 to TRBJ2-5; 8 nucleotides line up with TRBD1. The CDR3 totals 14 residues. Per germline, CDR1 SEHNR and CDR2 FQNEAQ (reference sequence). V gave up 6 bases and J gave up 4 bases; unmatched junction bases: 7. The CDR3 spells CASSFRGRGETQYF. CDR3 nucleotides: TGTGCCAGCAGTTTCAGGGGGCGGGGAGAGACCCAGTACTTC.

The gene calls are TRBV18 and TRBJ1-5, with D possibly being TRBD1 (6 bases). Deletions cut 4 bases from V and 1 base from J, with 11 bases between. Germline assignment: CDR1 KGHSH and CDR2 LQKENI. The length of the CDR3 is 15 residues. Written as DNA, the CDR3 is TGTGCCAGCTCACTCGGGGGGGGCAGCAATCAGCCCCAGCATTTT. This encodes CASSLGGGSNQPQHF.

The chain has TRBV4-1 and TRBJ2-7; no definite D call. The CDR3 extends over 13 amino acids. Trimming took 1 base from V and 1 from J, leaving 5 bases between them. In germline, CDR1 is MGHRA, CDR2 YSYEKL. In nucleotides, the CDR3 is TGCGCCAGCAGCCAAGGTTTATCCTACGAGCAGTACTTC. Residues: CASSQGLSYEQYF.

This clone turned up a few times. The chain has TRBV7-9 and TRBJ1-2; 8 nucleotides align to TRBD1. The germline CDR1 and CDR2 sequences are SEHNR and FQNEAQ (reference sequence). The trim removed 1 base at V and 2 bases at J, leaving 9 bases unmatched. The CDR3 spans 17 residues. CDR3 region: CASSLGDYRGRNYGYTF. The CDR3 DNA sequence: TGTGCCAGCAGCTTAGGCGACTACAGGGGGAGGAACTATGGCTACACCTTC.

This clone occurred a few times. The J gene is TRBJ2-7, the V gene TRBV13, with a weak D call TRBD1 (6 bases). V lost 0 bases to trimming and J lost 6 bases, with 9 bases between them. Germline CDR1 and CDR2: PRHDT and FYEKMQ (reference sequence). CDR3 length equals 13 residues. For the CDR3, the DNA is TGTGCCAGCAGCTTAGGACAGGGTGGCGAGCAGTACGTC. It specifies CASSLGQGGEQYV.

J is TRBJ2-6 and V is TRBV2; D not resolved. V dropped 1 base and J dropped 4 bases, with 5 bases sitting between them. This CDR3 has 14 residues. CDR1 is SNHLY, CDR2 FYNNEI, per germline. The CDR3 sequence: CASSEVRGANVLTF. Here the CDR3 DNA reads TGTGCCAGCAGTGAAGTTAGGGGGGCCAACGTCCTGACTTTC.

The V and J genes are TRBV19 and TRBJ2-7; TRBD1 matches 10 bases. The trim removed 6 bases at V and 0 bases at J, leaving 5 bases unmatched. The germline V gene has CDR1 LNHDA and CDR2 SQIVND (reference sequence). This CDR3 has 15 amino acids. The CDR3 sequence: CASSQGQGSSYEQYV. The CDR3 DNA sequence: TGTGCCAGTAGCCAGGGACAGGGGAGCTCCTACGAGCAGTACGTC.

Only a few counts were recorded for this clone. V usage is TRBV5-1 and J usage is TRBJ2-1, with TRBD1 identical over 7 bases. Germline CDR1 is SGHRS and CDR2 is YFSETQ. Losses at the gene ends were 8 bases for V and 6 bases for J; bases not matched to a gene: 5. CDR3 size: 12 residues. DNA for the CDR3: TGCGCCAGTGGACAGGTGATCAATGAGCAGTTCTTC. Amino acids: CASGQVINEQFF.

V gene TRBV20-1 combines with J gene TRBJ2-7; D may correspond to TRBD1 or TRBD2 (5 bases each). The CDR3 has 10 residues. The V gene lost 4 bases and the J gene lost 5 bases, with 6 bases spanning the gap. CDR1 is DFQATT, CDR2 SNEGSKA, per germline (reference sequence). The CDR3: CSAMGDEQYF. The CDR3 DNA reads as TGCAGTGCTATGGGGGACGAGCAGTACTTC.